This TCR beta chain was retrieved from a study of vaccination effects on CD4 cells after COVID-19. General study results and limits: The authors studied few convalescent patients and collected no early post-infection timepoints.

As to this clone: Its antigen is as yet unknown.

Expansion of antigen-specific CD4+ T cells with viral peptide pools was carried out by the ViraFEST assay before sequencing. Culturing for around ten days preceded CD4+ T cell isolation. In the vaccine recipients, nucleocapsid antibodies were negative and there was no prior SARS-CoV-2 infection. CDR3 length equals 12 residues. The germline V gene encodes CDR1 SNHLY and CDR2 FYNNEI. The V and J ends lost 4 bases and 10 bases respectively, with 8 bases between them. Some clones are missing from TCRdb's copy, which holds only in-frame ones; the method was immunoSEQ multiplex PCR. The profile covers 30,000 to 35,000 clones, with around three quarters appearing a single time and under 30% taken by the ten largest.

The chain combines TRBV2 with TRBJ1-6; D is uncertain. This TCR was sampled from a human donor who received a COVID-19 vaccine. Sequencing used CD4+ T cells from PBMCs cultured with HCoV-OC43 spike peptides, obtained before COVID-19 vaccination. Subset of the sample: HCoV-OC43 spike overlapping peptide pool stimulation. The CDR3 spells CASSGSPSPLHF. Written as DNA, the CDR3 is TGTGCCAGCAGTGGATCCCCCTCACCCCTCCACTTT. The full variable domain, with the rest looked up from reference TRBV2 and TRBJ1-6, is EPEVTQTPSHQVTQMGQEVILRCVPISNHLYFYWYRQILGQKVEFLVSFYNNEISEKSEIFDDQFSVERPDGSNFTLKIRSTKLEDSAMYFCASSGSPSPLHFGNGTRLTVT.